This TCR beta chain was profiled in a study of vaccination and CD4 T cells after COVID-19. The treatment denotes: roughly 10-day PBMC culture with coronavirus spike peptide pools or control peptides (ViraFEST assay). Some 2 million PBMCs were grown per well alongside 8.5 to 10 IU/ml IL-2 and 10 ug/ml peptide pools. J lost 2 bases, V lost 4 bases, and 4 bases had no gene match. The germline CDR1 and CDR2 sequences are MDHEN and SYDVKM. CDR3 length: 14 residues. This clonotype is a singleton in its sample. Its antigen is not known. Cultured CD4+ T cell DNA was sequenced using the Oncomine TCR Beta short-read assay. Using its own MiXCR run on the PCR reads, TCRdb lists one record per CDR3 protein. In the table there are 13,000 or so distinct CDR3 sequences, around 50% of which are singletons.

Source material: CD4+ T cells from blood, cultured in vitro. V gene TRBV28 combines with J gene TRBJ1-1; TRBD1 agrees at 7 bases. The sequence was collected from a human donor who had recovered from COVID-19. This CDR3 reads CASSSRDRNTEAFF. The CDR3 DNA reads TGTGCCAGCAGTTCGAGGGACAGAAACACTGAAGCTTTCTTT.